This T cell receptor beta chain appears in the sequencing data of a study of blood T cell repertoires in COVID-19. Study background: Acute-phase and convalescent COVID-19 samples originated in the United States, Italy and Spain. PBMCs, B-cell-depleted T cells, or T cells were the source of the cDNA or gDNA that made up the material.

Authors' methods: Reference gene primer amplification in the assay estimated nucleated cell counts. Libraries were prepared by immunoSEQ multiplex PCR; TCRdb keeps only in-frame clonotypes and omits some of them. The V and J calls and clone size are taken from that table; D and trimming were inferred from the DNA. The sample consists of some 200,000 clones, more than 75% of them appearing once. Germline CDR1 reads MGHRA; CDR2 reads YSYEKL. This CDR3 has 15 residues. Unmatched junction bases numbered 5, after V lost 1 base and J lost 7 bases. V is TRBV4-1 and J is TRBJ2-7; 12 bases align to TRBD2. The sequencing input was peripheral blood. This receptor was identified in a man aged 35-49 years with active or convalescent COVID-19. The CDR3 spells CASSQGLAGAGEQYF. The DNA for the CDR3 is TGCGCCAGCAGCCAAGGACTAGCGGGAGCCGGGGAGCAGTACTTC.